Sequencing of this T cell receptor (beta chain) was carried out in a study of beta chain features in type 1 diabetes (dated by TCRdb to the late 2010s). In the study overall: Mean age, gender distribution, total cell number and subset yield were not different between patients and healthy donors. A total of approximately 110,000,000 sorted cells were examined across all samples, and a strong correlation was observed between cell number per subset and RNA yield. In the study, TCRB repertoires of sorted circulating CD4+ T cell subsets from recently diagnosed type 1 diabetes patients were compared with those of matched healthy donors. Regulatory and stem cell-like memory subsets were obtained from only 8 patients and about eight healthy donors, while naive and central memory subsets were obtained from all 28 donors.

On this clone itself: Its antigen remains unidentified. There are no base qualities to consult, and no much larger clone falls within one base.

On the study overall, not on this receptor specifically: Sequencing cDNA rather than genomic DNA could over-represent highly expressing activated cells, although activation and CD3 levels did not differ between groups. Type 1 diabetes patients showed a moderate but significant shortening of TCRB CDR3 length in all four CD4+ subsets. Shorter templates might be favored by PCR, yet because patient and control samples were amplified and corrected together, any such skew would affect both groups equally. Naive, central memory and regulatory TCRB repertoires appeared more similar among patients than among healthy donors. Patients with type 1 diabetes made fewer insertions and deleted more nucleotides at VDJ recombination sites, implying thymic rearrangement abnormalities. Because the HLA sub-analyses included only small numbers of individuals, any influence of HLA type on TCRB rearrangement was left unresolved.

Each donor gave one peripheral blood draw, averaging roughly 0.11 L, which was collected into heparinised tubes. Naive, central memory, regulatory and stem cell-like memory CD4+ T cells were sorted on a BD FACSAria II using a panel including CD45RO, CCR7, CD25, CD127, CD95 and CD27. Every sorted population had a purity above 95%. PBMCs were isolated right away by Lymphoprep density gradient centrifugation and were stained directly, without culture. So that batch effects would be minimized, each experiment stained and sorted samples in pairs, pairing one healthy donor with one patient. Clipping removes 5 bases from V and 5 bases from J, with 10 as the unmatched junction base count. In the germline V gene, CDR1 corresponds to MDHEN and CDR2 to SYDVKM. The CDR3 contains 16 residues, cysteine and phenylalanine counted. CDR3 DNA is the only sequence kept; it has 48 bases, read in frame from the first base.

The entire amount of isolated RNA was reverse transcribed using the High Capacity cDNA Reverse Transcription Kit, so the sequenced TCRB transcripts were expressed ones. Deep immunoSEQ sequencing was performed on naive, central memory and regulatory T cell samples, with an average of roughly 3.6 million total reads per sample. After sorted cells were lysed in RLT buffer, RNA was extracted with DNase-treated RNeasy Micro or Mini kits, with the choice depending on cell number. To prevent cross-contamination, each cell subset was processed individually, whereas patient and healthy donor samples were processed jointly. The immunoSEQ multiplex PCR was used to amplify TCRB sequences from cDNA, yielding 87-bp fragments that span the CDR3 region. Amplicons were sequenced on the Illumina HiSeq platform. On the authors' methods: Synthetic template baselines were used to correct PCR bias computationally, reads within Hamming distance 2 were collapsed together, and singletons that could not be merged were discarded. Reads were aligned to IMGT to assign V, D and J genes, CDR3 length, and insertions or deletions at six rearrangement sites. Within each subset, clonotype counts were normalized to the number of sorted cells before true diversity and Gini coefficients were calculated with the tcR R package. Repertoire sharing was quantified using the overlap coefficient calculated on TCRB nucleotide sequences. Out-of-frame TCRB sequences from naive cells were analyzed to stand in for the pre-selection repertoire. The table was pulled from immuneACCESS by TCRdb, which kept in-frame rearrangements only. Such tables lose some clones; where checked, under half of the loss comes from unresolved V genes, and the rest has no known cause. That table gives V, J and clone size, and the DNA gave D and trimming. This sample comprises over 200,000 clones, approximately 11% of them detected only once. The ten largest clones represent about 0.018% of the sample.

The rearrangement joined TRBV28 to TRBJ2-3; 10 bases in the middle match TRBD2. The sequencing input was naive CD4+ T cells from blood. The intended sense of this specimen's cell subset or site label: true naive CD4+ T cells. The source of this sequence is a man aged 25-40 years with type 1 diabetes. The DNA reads TGTGCCAGCAGTCCCACCCTAGCGGGGGCGAGAGATACGCAGTATTTT. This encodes CASSPTLAGARDTQYF.